The following is a TCR beta chain sequence with its context. The data originate from a study of blood T cell repertoires in COVID-19. The wider study: T cells, B-cell-depleted T cells, or PBMCs provided the cDNA or gDNA that served as material.

The table came from immunoSEQ multiplex PCR; TCRdb's copy has only in-frame clones and leaves some out. Of about 120,000 clones in the sample, approximately 80% were seen once. Sequences were obtained from peripheral blood. This receptor was identified in a human donor in a cohort sampled during active COVID-19.

The CDR3 nucleotides read TGTGCCAGCAGCTTGGCGGGGTCAGGGGGCGATGATCAGCCCCAGCATTTT. This translates into CASSLAGSGGDDQPQHF. J is TRBJ1-5 and V is TRBV5-6, with 8 bases identical to TRBD1. J lost 5 bases, V lost 0 bases, and 10 bases had no gene match. The CDR3 spans 17 residues. CDR1 and CDR2 (germline): SGHDT, YYEEEE. Supplemented by reference TRBV5-6 and TRBJ1-5, the full variable domain reads DAGVTQSPTHLIKTRGQQVTLRCSPKSGHDTVSWYQQALGQGPQFIFQYYEEEERQRGNFPDRFSGHQFPNYSSELNVNALLLGDSALYLCASSLAGSGGDDQPQHFGDGTRLSIL.